Listed here are 13 T cell receptor beta chains from one sample, sequenced in a study of CD8 T cells in Susac syndrome. cDNA came from around 0.54 to 1 ug RNA primed by random hexamers. Via MiXCR, TCRdb re-called the immunoSEQ multiplex PCR reads, giving one row per CDR3 protein. The table has some 70,000 distinct CDR3 sequences, approximately 94% seen once. Sequenced input: CD8+ T cells from PBMCs. All receptors come from a human donor with multiple sclerosis.

This sequence joins TRBV28 and TRBJ2-5, with 10 bases fitting TRBD2. The CDR3 spans 15 residues. Trimming at V came to 6 bases and at J to 5 bases, leaving 9 bases not matched to a gene. CDR1 and CDR2 (germline): MDHEN, SYDVKM. The CDR3 DNA is TGTGCCAGCAGCTCACTAGCGGGACTCGACGAGACCCAGTACTTC. As protein: CASSSLAGLDETQYF. Filled out from reference TRBV28 and TRBJ2-5, the complete variable domain reads DVKVTQSSRYLVKRTGEKVFLECVQDMDHENMFWYRQDPGLGLRLIYFSYDVKMKEKGDIPEGYSVSREKKERFSLILESASTNQTSMYLCASSSLAGLDETQYFGPGTRLLVL.

The chain links TRBV9 to TRBJ2-5, with D uncertain. The CDR3 extends over 15 amino acids. V lost 0 bases and J 1 base, leaving 10 bases between the germline ends. Germline values: CDR1 SGDLS, CDR2 YYNGEE. DNA of the CDR3: TGTGCCAGCAGCGTAGAATGGTCCGGCCAAGAGACCCAGTACTTC. This sequence encodes CASSVEWSGQETQYF.

CDR3 bases: TGCAGTGCTAGCCTATTACAGGGTAACACTGAAGCTTTCTTT. This codes for CSASLLQGNTEAFF. The V gene is TRBV20-1, the J gene TRBJ1-1; D may be TRBD1 (6 bases). The CDR3 consists of 14 residues. The germline V and J ends were trimmed by 3 bases and 2 bases, with 13 bases remaining between them. Germline CDR1 and CDR2: DFQATT and SNEGSKA (reference sequence).

The CDR3 DNA is TGTGCCAGCAGTCCACAGCTTTCCCCGGCTAACTATGGCTACACCTTC. Protein: CASSPQLSPANYGYTF. The gene calls are TRBV27 and TRBJ1-2; unclear D gene. The CDR3 has 16 amino acids. Trimming took 5 bases from V and 0 from J, leaving 16 bases between them. The V gene's germline CDR1 is MNHEY and CDR2 SMNVEV (reference sequence).

This sequence joins TRBV20-1 and TRBJ2-1; possibly TRBD2 for D (6 bases). The CDR3 loop spans 17 amino acids. The germline V and J ends were trimmed by 0 bases and 8 bases, with 23 bases remaining between them. The germline CDR1 and CDR2 sequences are DFQATT and SNEGSKA (reference sequence). CDR3 nucleotide sequence: TGCAGTGCTAGAGATTCTCTCCGGACGACTAGGAGGCATGAGCAGTTCTTC. This codes for CSARDSLRTTRRHEQFF.

The chain combines TRBV6-5 with TRBJ2-1; weak D call: TRBD2 (6 bases). V lost 8 bases and J lost 0, with 11 bases in between. CDR3 length: 14 amino acids. Germline CDR1 reads MNHEY; CDR2 reads SVGAGI. CDR3: CASSSVSSYNEQFF. CDR3 DNA: TGTGCCAGCTCTAGCGTCAGCTCCTACAATGAGCAGTTCTTC.

Only a few counts were recorded for this clonotype. CDR3 residues: CASSPTGTSYEQYF. CDR3 bases: TGTGCCAGCTCGCCGACAGGGACCTCCTACGAGCAGTACTTC. The V call is TRBV18, the J call TRBJ2-7, with 7 nucleotides matching TRBD1. Germline V lookup: CDR1 KGHSH, CDR2 LQKENI. Trimming at V came to 6 bases and at J to 0 bases, leaving 5 bases not matched to a gene. This CDR3 contains 14 residues.

The chain recombines TRBV7-9 with TRBJ2-7; D is unclear. The V gene's germline CDR1 is SEHNR and CDR2 FQNEAQ (reference sequence). The CDR3 runs 13 residues. V was trimmed by 0 bases and J by 5 bases, leaving 8 bases between them. As DNA, the CDR3 is TGTGCCAGCAGCTTAGCGCTGGGAAACGAGCAGTACTTC. This encodes CASSLALGNEQYF.

The J gene is TRBJ2-3, the V gene TRBV7-2; 14 nucleotides match TRBD2. With V trimmed by 5 bases and J by 5 bases, 3 bases remained unmatched. The CDR3 is made up of 15 amino acids. CDR1 and CDR2 (germline): SGHTA, FQGNSA. In DNA, the CDR3 is TGTGCCAGCAGCGCCGGGACTAGCGGGGGAGATACGCAGTATTTT. It is translated as CASSAGTSGGDTQYF. Using reference TRBV7-2 and TRBJ2-3 for the parts outside the CDR3, the full variable domain is GAGVSQSPSNKVTEKGKDVELRCDPISGHTALYWYRQSLGQGLEFLIYFQGNSAPDKSGLPSDRFSAERTGGSVSTLTIQRTQQEDSAVYLCASSAGTSGGDTQYFGPGTRLTVL.

This clonotype was detected only once. The CDR3 is CSAYGLAGLSYEQYF. The CDR3 region has the DNA TGCAGCGCGTATGGACTAGCGGGGCTCTCCTACGAGCAGTACTTC. The chain has TRBV29-1 and TRBJ2-7, with TRBD2 identical over 12 bases. V lost 7 bases and J lost 0; bases outside the gene matches: 7. This CDR3 is 15 amino acids long. Germline V gene data show CDR1 as SQVTM and CDR2 as ANQGSEA.

The genes are TRBV6-1 and TRBJ2-7, with 10 positions matching TRBD1. Germline V gene data show CDR1 as MNHNS and CDR2 as SASEGT. The CDR3 has 16 amino acids. With V trimmed by 0 bases and J by 3 bases, 5 bases remained unmatched. The CDR3 region is CASSEAPGDRGYEQYF. CDR3 in DNA: TGTGCCAGCAGTGAAGCGCCCGGGGACAGGGGCTACGAGCAGTACTTC.

The rearrangement links TRBV3-1 to TRBJ2-7; possible D gene TRBD1, 5 bases. CDR1 is LGHDT, CDR2 YNNKEL, per germline (reference sequence). V lost 0 bases and J 0 bases, leaving 12 bases between the germline ends. The CDR3 spans 16 residues. CDR3 residues: CASSQDGAGHSYEQYF. The DNA of the CDR3 is TGTGCCAGCAGCCAAGATGGGGCAGGGCACTCCTACGAGCAGTACTTC.

A single count supports this clonotype. This chain links TRBV6-4 with TRBJ2-3, with D maybe TRBD2 (6 bases). Germline V lookup: CDR1 MRHNA, CDR2 SNTAGT. The CDR3 is made up of 15 amino acids. The V end was cut by 0 bases, the J end by 5 bases, with 12 bases between. In nucleotides, the CDR3 is TGTGCCAGCAGTGACTCGGGCGGGACGGGAGATACGCAGTATTTT. Its protein is CASSDSGGTGDTQYF.